Here is one T cell receptor (beta chain) with its context. Its cognate antigen is unknown. The naive CD8 fraction comprised CD45RO-negative cells positively selected for CCR7 and excluded terminally differentiated effector memory CD45RA+ cells. CDR1 is SGHTA, CDR2 FQGTGA, per germline. The CDR3 sequence is 17 residues long. V was clipped by 2 bases and J by 3 bases; unmatched bases: 8. The data are from a study of shared clonotypes between healthy human individuals. Points from the study as a whole: What rarefaction showed was incomplete sorted-subset sequencing despite large depth. Memory subsets generally showed lower estimated richness than naive subsets. Donor scarcity curtailed the genetic and exposure-history diversity represented herein.

Per the original data handling: With immunoSEQ giving junction-only sequences and no quality scores, filtering differed. The assay was immunoSEQ multiplex PCR, and TCRdb's table has in-frame clones only and misses some. The V and J calls and clone size come from that table; D and trimming were worked out from the DNA. This table has approximately 2,000,000 clones, just under 95% appearing once. The clonotype comes from a man between 18 and 29 years old in good health. Some clones in this sample may be carry-over from other donors' samples. The material sequenced was naive CD8+ T cells from PBMCs. The chain joins TRBV7-3 to TRBJ2-3; 10 bases are shared with TRBD2. This CDR3 reads CASSLFPSGSYTDTQYF. For the CDR3, the DNA is TGTGCCAGCAGCTTATTCCCTAGCGGGAGTTATACAGATACGCAGTATTTT.